The source of this TCR beta chain is a study of tumor-infiltrating lymphocytes in localized non-small cell lung cancer. Study-level information: From each patient, both tumor and uninvolved lung, non-adjacent to tumor, were sampled.

This CDR3 has 17 residues. Germline V lookup: CDR1 MNHNS, CDR2 SASEGT. V was cut by 4 bases and J by 3 bases, with 22 bases left in between. Here immunoSEQ multiplex PCR was the method, and the copy in TCRdb shows in-frame clones only, minus some. Among roughly 10,000 clones, around 74% were seen once, and the ten largest hold about 19%. Concerning this clone: The target antigen is unknown.

Whole-study results and caveats: Each assay used a separate piece of the same tissue. Not all patients were TCR sequenced, owing to tissue quantity. No T-cell fraction difference was seen between IM1 and IM2 tumors.

Sequenced input: uninvolved lung tissue not adjacent to the tumor. V usage is TRBV6-1 and J usage is TRBJ2-7, with D possibly called TRBD1 or TRBD2 (5 bases each). This receptor was obtained from a human donor with non-small cell lung cancer. DNA of the CDR3: TGTGCCAGCAGTGTTGAGGGGTCGACCTTGCTGCTCTACGAGCAGTACTTC. Translating gives CASSVEGSTLLLYEQYF.